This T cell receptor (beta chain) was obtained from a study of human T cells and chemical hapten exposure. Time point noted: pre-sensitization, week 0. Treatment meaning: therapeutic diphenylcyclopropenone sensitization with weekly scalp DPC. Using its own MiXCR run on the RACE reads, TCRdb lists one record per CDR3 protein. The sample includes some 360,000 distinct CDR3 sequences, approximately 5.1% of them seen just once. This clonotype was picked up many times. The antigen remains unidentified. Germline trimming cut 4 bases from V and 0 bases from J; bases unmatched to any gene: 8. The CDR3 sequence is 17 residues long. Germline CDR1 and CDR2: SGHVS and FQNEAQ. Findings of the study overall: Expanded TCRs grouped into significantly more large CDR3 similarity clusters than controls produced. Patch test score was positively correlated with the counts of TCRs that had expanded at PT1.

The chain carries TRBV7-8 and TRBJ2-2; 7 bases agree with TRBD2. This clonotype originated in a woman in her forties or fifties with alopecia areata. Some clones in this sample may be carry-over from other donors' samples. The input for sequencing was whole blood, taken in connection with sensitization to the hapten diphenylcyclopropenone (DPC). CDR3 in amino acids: CASSYAHAGANTGELFF. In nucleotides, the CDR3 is TGTGCCAGCAGCTATGCCCATGCGGGGGCGAACACCGGGGAGCTGTTTTTT.